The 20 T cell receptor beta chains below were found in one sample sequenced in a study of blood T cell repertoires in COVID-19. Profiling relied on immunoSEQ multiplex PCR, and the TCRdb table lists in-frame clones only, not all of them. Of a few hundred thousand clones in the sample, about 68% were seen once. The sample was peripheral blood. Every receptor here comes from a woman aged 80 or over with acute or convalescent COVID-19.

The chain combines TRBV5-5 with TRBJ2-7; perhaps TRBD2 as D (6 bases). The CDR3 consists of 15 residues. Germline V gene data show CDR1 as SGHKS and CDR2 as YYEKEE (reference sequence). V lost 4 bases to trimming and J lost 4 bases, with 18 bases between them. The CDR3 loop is CASSLVWEVGYEQYF. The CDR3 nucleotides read TGTGCCAGCAGCCTCGTGTGGGAGGTCGGATACGAGCAGTACTTC.

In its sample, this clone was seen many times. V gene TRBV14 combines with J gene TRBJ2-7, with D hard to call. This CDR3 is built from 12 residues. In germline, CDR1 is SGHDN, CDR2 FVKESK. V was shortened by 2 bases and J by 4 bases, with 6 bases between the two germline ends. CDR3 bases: TGTGCCAGCAGCCAAACTGCATACGAGCAGTACTTC. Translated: CASSQTAYEQYF. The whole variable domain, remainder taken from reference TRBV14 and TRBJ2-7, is EAGVTQFPSHSVIEKGQTVTLRCDPISGHDNLYWYRRVMGKEIKFLLHFVKESKQDESGMPNNRFLAERTGGTYSTLKVQPAELEDSGVYFCASSQTAYEQYFGPGTRLTVT.

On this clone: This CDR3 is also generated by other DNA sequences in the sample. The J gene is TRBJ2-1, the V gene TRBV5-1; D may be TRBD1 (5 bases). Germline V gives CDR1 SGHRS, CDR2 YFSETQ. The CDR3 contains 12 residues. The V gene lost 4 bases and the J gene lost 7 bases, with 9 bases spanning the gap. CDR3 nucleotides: TGCGCCAGCAGCCTCCAGGGAAATGAGCAGTTCTTC. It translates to CASSLQGNEQFF.

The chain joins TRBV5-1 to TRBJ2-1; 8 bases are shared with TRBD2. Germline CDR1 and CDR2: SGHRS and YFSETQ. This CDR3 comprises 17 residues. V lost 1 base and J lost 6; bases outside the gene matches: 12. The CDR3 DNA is TGCGCCAGCAGCTTGCGCCCAGCGGGAGATAACGGCAATGAGCAGTTCTTC. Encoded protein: CASSLRPAGDNGNEQFF.

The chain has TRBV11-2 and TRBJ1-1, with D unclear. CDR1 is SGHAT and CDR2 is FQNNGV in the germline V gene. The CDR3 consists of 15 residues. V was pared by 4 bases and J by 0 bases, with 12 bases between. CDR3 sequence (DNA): TGTGCCAGCAGCTCCGATCCGGGATTGAACACTGAAGCTTTCTTT. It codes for CASSSDPGLNTEAFF. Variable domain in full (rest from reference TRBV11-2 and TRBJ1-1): EAGVAQSPRYKIIEKRQSVAFWCNPISGHATLYWYQQILGQGPKLLIQFQNNGVVDDSQLPKDRFSAERLKGVDSTLKIQPAKLEDSAVYLCASSSDPGLNTEAFFGQGTRLTVV.

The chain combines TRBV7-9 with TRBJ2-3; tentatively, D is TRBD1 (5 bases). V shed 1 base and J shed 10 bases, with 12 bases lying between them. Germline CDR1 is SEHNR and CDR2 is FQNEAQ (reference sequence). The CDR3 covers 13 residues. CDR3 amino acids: CASSLEDRQPQYF. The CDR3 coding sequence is TGTGCCAGCAGCTTAGAGGATCGACAGCCGCAGTATTTT.

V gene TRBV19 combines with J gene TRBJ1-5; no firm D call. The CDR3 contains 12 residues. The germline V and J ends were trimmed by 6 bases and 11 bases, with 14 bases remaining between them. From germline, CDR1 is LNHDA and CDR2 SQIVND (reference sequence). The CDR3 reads CASRGEIGAQHF. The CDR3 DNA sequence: TGTGCCAGTAGGGGTGAGATCGGGGCCCAGCATTTT.

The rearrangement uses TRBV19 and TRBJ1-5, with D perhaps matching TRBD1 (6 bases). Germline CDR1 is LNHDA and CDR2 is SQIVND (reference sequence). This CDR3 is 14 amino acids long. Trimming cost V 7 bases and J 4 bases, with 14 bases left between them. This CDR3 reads CASKQGLGNQPQHF. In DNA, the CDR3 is TGTGCCAGTAAACAGGGTCTTGGTAATCAGCCCCAGCATTTT.

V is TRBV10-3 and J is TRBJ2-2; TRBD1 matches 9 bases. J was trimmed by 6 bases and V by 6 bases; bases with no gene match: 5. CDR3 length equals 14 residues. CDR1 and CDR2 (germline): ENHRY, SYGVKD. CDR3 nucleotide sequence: TGTGCCATCAGAGGGACAGGGTTTTCCGGGGAGCTGTTTTTT. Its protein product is CAIRGTGFSGELFF.

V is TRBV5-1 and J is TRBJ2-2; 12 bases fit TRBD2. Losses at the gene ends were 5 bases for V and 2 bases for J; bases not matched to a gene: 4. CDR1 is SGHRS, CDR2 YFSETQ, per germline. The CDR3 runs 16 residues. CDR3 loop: CASSFGLAGNTGELFF. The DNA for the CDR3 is TGCGCCAGCAGTTTTGGACTAGCGGGAAACACCGGGGAGCTGTTTTTT.

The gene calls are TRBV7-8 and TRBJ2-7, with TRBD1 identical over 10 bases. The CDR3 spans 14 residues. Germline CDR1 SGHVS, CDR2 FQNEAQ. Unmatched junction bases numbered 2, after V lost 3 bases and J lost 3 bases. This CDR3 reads CASSLTGGRYEQYF. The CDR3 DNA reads TGTGCCAGCAGCTTGACAGGGGGCCGCTACGAGCAGTACTTC.

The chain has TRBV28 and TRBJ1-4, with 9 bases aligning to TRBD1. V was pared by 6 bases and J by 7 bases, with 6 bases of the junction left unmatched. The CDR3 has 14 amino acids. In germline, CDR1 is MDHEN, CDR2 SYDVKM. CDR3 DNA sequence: TGTGCCAGCAGATACAGGGGGCAAGGTGAAAAACTGTTTTTT. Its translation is CASRYRGQGEKLFF.

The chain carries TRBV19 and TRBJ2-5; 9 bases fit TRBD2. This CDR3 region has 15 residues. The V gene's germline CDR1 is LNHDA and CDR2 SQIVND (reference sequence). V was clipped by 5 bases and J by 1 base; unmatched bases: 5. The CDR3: CASSFNSGGQETQYF. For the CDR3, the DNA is TGTGCCAGTAGTTTTAATAGCGGGGGCCAAGAGACCCAGTACTTC.

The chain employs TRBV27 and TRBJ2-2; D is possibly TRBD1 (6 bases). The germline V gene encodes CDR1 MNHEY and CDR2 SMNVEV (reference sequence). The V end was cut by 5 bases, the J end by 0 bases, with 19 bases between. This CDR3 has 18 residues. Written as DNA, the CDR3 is TGTGCCAGCAGTCCCGGGTGGGGACAAACCTCGAACACCGGGGAGCTGTTTTTT. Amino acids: CASSPGWGQTSNTGELFF.

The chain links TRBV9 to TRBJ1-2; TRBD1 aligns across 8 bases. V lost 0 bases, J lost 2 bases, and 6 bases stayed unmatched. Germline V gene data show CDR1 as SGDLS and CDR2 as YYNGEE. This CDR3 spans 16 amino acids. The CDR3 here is CASSVGGRGPNYGYTF. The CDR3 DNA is TGTGCCAGCAGCGTAGGAGGCAGGGGGCCAAACTATGGCTACACCTTC.

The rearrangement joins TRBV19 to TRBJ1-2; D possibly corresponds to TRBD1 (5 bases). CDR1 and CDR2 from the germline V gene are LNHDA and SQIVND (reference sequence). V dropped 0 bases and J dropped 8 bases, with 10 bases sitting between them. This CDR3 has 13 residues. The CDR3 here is CASSIEGGAGYTF. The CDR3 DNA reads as TGTGCCAGTAGTATAGAGGGGGGTGCCGGCTACACCTTC.

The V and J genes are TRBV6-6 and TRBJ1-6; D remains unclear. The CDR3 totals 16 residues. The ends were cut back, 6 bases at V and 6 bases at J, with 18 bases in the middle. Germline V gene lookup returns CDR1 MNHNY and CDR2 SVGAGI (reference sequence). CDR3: CASSRPIAAANSPLHF. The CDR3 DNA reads TGTGCCAGCAGCCGGCCCATAGCGGCCGCTAATTCACCCCTCCACTTT.

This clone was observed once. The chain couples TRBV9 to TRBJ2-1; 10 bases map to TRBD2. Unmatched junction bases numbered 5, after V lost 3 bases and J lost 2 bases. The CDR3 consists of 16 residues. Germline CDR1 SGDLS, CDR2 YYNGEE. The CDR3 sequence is CASSASSGRAYNEQFF. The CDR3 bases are TGTGCCAGCAGCGCCTCGAGCGGGAGGGCCTACAATGAGCAGTTCTTC.

In DNA, the CDR3 is TGTGCCAGCAGCTTGGATGCAGGGGAAAATACGCAGTATTTT. Protein sequence: CASSLDAGENTQYF. The chain recombines TRBV5-4 with TRBJ2-3; D perhaps matches TRBD1 (6 bases). V was pared by 0 bases and J by 7 bases, with 12 bases between. The CDR3 extends over 14 amino acids. Germline V gives CDR1 SGHNT, CDR2 YYREEE (reference sequence). Drawing the rest from reference TRBV5-4 and TRBJ2-3, the complete variable domain is ETGVTQSPTHLIKTRGQQVTLRCSSQSGHNTVSWYQQALGQGPQFIFQYYREEENGRGNFPPRFSGLQFPNYSSELNVNALELDDSALYLCASSLDAGENTQYFGPGTRLTVL.

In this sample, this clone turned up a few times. The CDR3 region is CASTRFNEQYF. Written as DNA, the CDR3 is TGTGCCAGCACCCGTTTTAACGAGCAGTACTTC. The chain recombines TRBV2 with TRBJ2-7, with D hard to call. The V and J ends lost 7 bases and 5 bases respectively, with 9 bases between them. Germline loops: CDR1 SNHLY, CDR2 FYNNEI. The CDR3 totals 11 residues.